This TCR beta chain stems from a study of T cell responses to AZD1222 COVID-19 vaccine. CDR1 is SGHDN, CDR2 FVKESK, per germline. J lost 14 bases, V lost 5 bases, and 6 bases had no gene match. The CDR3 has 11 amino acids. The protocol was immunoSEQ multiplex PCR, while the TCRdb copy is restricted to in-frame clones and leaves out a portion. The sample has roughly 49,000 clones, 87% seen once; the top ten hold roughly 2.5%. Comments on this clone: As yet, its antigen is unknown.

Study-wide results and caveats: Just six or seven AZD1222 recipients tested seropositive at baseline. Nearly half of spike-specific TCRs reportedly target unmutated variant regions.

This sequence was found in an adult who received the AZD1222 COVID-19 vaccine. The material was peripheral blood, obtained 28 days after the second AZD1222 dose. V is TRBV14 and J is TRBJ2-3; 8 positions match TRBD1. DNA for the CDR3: TGTGCCAGCAGCTCGACAGGGGTAGGGTATTTT. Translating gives CASSSTGVGYF.